A selection of T cell receptor beta chains follows, all from one sample in a study of T cells in Graves' hyperthyroidism and ophthalmopathy. TCRdb passed the multiplex PCR reads through MiXCR, listing each CDR3 protein once. The sample includes fewer than 600,000 distinct CDR3 sequences, 13% to 15% of them seen just once. The sequenced sample was blood. The receptors originated from a woman between 40 and 50 years old with Graves' hyperthyroidism. Both conserved end residues are part of each CDR3.

j_gene: TRBJ2-3
v_gene: TRBV7-3
CDR3aa: CASSSLSGTALDTQYF

j_gene: TRBJ2-1
v_gene: TRBV20-1
CDR3aa: CSARLEVGNEQFF

j_gene: TRBJ2-5
v_gene: TRBV20-1
CDR3aa: CSAGVAGARGETQYF

j_gene: TRBJ2-2
v_gene: TRBV5-1
CDR3aa: CASSSGTGNGELFF

j_gene: TRBJ2-1
v_gene: TRBV11-2
CDR3aa: CASSREGLRRNEQFF

j_gene: TRBJ2-5
v_gene: TRBV5-1
CDR3aa: CASSLGDFLGETQYF

j_gene: TRBJ2-1
v_gene: TRBV5-5
CDR3aa: CASSWELAALGGEQFF

j_gene: TRBJ2-2
v_gene: TRBV28
CDR3aa: CASRNSGTNTGELFF

j_gene: TRBJ2-1
v_gene: TRBV14
CDR3aa: CASSQDRMNEQFF

j_gene: TRBJ2-1
v_gene: TRBV7-8
CDR3aa: CASSLGLAGTEQFF

j_gene: TRBJ2-5
v_gene: TRBV5-1
CDR3aa: CASSLGILETQYF

j_gene: TRBJ1-6
v_gene: TRBV30
CDR3aa: CAWSRNNNSPLHF

j_gene: TRBJ2-7
v_gene: TRBV10-3
CDR3aa: CAISDLTGMTYEQYF

j_gene: TRBJ2-7
v_gene: TRBV20-1
CDR3aa: CSAPSRLRGYEQYF

j_gene: TRBJ2-3
v_gene: TRBV28
CDR3aa: CASRSGGAGGARGDTQYF

j_gene: TRBJ2-3
v_gene: TRBV7-9
CDR3aa: CASSEATGTSGSADTQYF

j_gene: TRBJ2-7
v_gene: TRBV7-9
CDR3aa: CASSRFTDEQYF

j_gene: TRBJ2-7
v_gene: TRBV12-3/TRBV12-4
CDR3aa: CANGNTSGAYEQYF

j_gene: TRBJ1-1
v_gene: TRBV7-9
CDR3aa: CASSLAAANTEAFF

j_gene: TRBJ2-2
v_gene: TRBV24-1
CDR3aa: CATSDLSGGTGELFF

j_gene: TRBJ2-7
v_gene: TRBV7-3
CDR3aa: CASSSDGTYEQYF

j_gene: TRBJ2-1
v_gene: TRBV5-1
CDR3aa: CASSQGLLAGFEPLNEQFF

j_gene: TRBJ2-1
v_gene: TRBV11-2
CDR3aa: CASSLSGLAGVYNEQFF

j_gene: TRBJ2-7
v_gene: TRBV19
CDR3aa: CASSIMGEHEQYF

j_gene: TRBJ1-5
v_gene: TRBV11-2
CDR3aa: CASSLVAGAGQPQHF

j_gene: TRBJ2-1
v_gene: TRBV7-9
CDR3aa: CASSHPGQGYNEQFF

j_gene: TRBJ2-7
v_gene: TRBV12-3/TRBV12-4
CDR3aa: CASSLQTSGEQYF

j_gene: TRBJ2-7
v_gene: TRBV7-9
CDR3aa: CASSLGAQTAYEQYF

j_gene: TRBJ2-7
v_gene: TRBV3-1
CDR3aa: CASSHRNSYEQYF

j_gene: TRBJ1-2
v_gene: TRBV18
CDR3aa: CASSPPGGRDYGYTF

j_gene: TRBJ1-1
v_gene: TRBV7-9
CDR3aa: CASSLERGSIAFF

j_gene: TRBJ2-2
v_gene: TRBV19
CDR3aa: CASSIGQWEFTGELFF

j_gene: TRBJ1-5
v_gene: TRBV7-9
CDR3aa: CASSLRDRPQHF

j_gene: TRBJ2-3
v_gene: TRBV29-1
CDR3aa: CSVASVRPPSTDTQYF

j_gene: TRBJ2-5
v_gene: TRBV20-1
CDR3aa: CSAHLWREGLIRKTQYF

j_gene: TRBJ1-2
v_gene: TRBV6-1
CDR3aa: CASSEAGQGTYTF

j_gene: TRBJ2-1
v_gene: TRBV20-1
CDR3aa: CSASVLAELNNEQFF